The clone carrying this TCR beta chain was detected ten times or more. This record belongs to a study of blood T cells in healthy people across ages. The CDR3 is 17 residues long. V was clipped by 4 bases and J by 2 bases; unmatched bases: 9. A J-beta primer mix and a sample-barcoded 5' primer were used in a second PCR of roughly 7 to 12 cycles. TCRdb called the 5' RACE reads again in MiXCR, with one record for every CDR3 protein. The sample holds some 700,000 distinct CDR3 sequences; about 40% are singletons and the top ten take around a fifth. The chain recombines TRBV12-3 or TRBV12-4 with TRBJ2-3, with 10 bases matching TRBD2. The sequencing input was blood. The sequence derives from a woman in her sixties or seventies in good health. CDR3 amino acids: CASSYPPSGGVTDTQYF. The CDR3 DNA sequence: TGTGCCAGCAGTTACCCCCCTAGCGGGGGCGTCACAGATACGCAGTATTTT.